A single sample is the source of the 25 T cell receptor beta chains below, sequenced in a study of shared clonotypes between healthy human individuals (dated by TCRdb to the early 2020s). Library generation was performed with the immunoSEQ multiplex PCR assay. The table comes from immuneACCESS by way of TCRdb, which keeps in-frame sequences with V and J called. Part of the clones is missing from these tables; in studies checked, under half for an unresolved V gene and the rest for unknown reasons. The sample records roughly 2,300,000 clones, 85% to 95% of which are singletons. The ten largest make up approximately 0.41% of the sample. Material: naive CD4+ T cells from PBMCs. The sample's cell subset or site label, in plain terms: CD45RA+ positively selected. The receptors were sampled from a man aged 18 to 29 in good health. Some clones in this sample may be carry-over from other donors' samples.

J is TRBJ2-7 and V is TRBV27; D is ambiguous. With 5 bases removed from V and 0 bases from J, the gap between germline ends came to 14 bases. CDR3 size: 15 residues. Germline CDR1 is MNHEY and CDR2 is SMNVEV (reference sequence). The chain's CDR3 is CASSPPEADSYEQYF. The CDR3 coding sequence is TGTGCCAGCAGTCCCCCTGAGGCGGACTCCTACGAGCAGTACTTC.

The CDR3 bases are TGTGCCAGCAGCTTAGTTGGGACAGGGGGGTACGAGCAGTACTTC. This encodes CASSLVGTGGYEQYF. The chain has TRBV7-9 and TRBJ2-7; TRBD1 aligns across 11 bases. The J segment lost 4 bases and the V segment lost 1 base, leaving 3 bases of the junction unmatched. There are 15 residues in the CDR3. Germline assignment: CDR1 SEHNR and CDR2 FQNEAQ (reference sequence). The variable domain in full, with the rest retrieved from reference TRBV7-9 and TRBJ2-7, is DTGVSQNPRHKITKRGQNVTFRCDPISEHNRLYWYRQTLGQGPEFLTYFQNEAQLEKSRLLSDRFSAERPKGSFSTLEIQRTEQGDSAMYLCASSLVGTGGYEQYFGPGTRLTVT.

V usage is TRBV5-1 and J usage is TRBJ2-1; D gene unclear. Germline CDR1 SGHRS, CDR2 YFSETQ. The CDR3 runs 15 residues. V dropped 7 bases and J dropped 1 base, with 15 bases sitting between them. The CDR3 coding sequence is TGCGCCAGCTTCCCGACTCGACCTTCCTACAATGAGCAGTTCTTC. It codes for CASFPTRPSYNEQFF.

The genes are TRBV28 and TRBJ2-2; D remains unclear. Trimming stripped 5 bases from V and 1 base from J, with 8 bases between. The germline gives CDR1 MDHEN, CDR2 SYDVKM. CDR3 length: 14 residues. The CDR3 DNA sequence: TGTGCCAGCAGTGTTACAAGGAACACCGGGGAGCTGTTTTTT. It specifies CASSVTRNTGELFF.

The J gene is TRBJ1-5, the V gene TRBV30, with D possibly TRBD1 on 6 matching bases. Trimming stripped 0 bases from V and 6 bases from J, with 24 bases between. CDR3 length: 18 residues. Germline V gene data show CDR1 as GTSNPN and CDR2 as SVGIG (reference sequence). The CDR3 DNA is TGTGCCTGGAGTGTAATGGAGACAGGCAAGGTTAGGGGTCAGCCCCAGCATTTT. Translated, it gives CAWSVMETGKVRGQPQHF.

The V call is TRBV5-1, the J call TRBJ2-7; 10 bases line up with TRBD1. The CDR3 has 14 amino acids. The germline V gene has CDR1 SGHRS and CDR2 YFSETQ. The junction had 4 bases not matched to a gene; V was cut back by 1 base and J by 6 bases. CDR3 sequence reads: CASSLRDRGREQYF. Here the CDR3 DNA reads TGCGCCAGCAGCTTGAGAGACAGGGGGCGCGAGCAGTACTTC.

The gene calls are TRBV6-6 and TRBJ1-3, with D possibly TRBD1 on 5 matching bases. Germline V CDR1 and CDR2: MNHNY, SVGAGI (reference sequence). This CDR3 region has 14 residues. Trimming took off 4 bases at V and 4 bases at J, with 11 bases between the two ends. CDR3 amino acids: CASSLPTGGNTIYF. In DNA form, the CDR3 reads TGTGCCAGCAGTTTACCCACAGGAGGAAACACCATATATTTT.

The rearrangement links TRBV9 to TRBJ1-5; D is ambiguous. The V gene lost 1 base and the J gene lost 0 bases, with 5 bases spanning the gap. The germline V gene has CDR1 SGDLS and CDR2 YYNGEE. This CDR3 comprises 14 residues. CDR3 protein: CASSVRDSNQPQHF. DNA of the CDR3: TGTGCCAGCAGCGTAAGAGATAGCAATCAGCCCCAGCATTTT.

The chain couples TRBV11-2 to TRBJ2-5, with D perhaps given as TRBD1 or TRBD2 (5 bases each). The ends were cut back, 7 bases at V and 2 bases at J, with 20 bases in the middle. The CDR3 has 16 residues. Germline assignment: CDR1 SGHAT and CDR2 FQNNGV. The CDR3 region is CASTLVGVRSQETQYF. The CDR3 DNA is TGTGCCAGCACCCTAGTGGGGGTGAGGTCACAAGAGACCCAGTACTTC.

The chain joins TRBV6-5 to TRBJ1-1, with no clear D. The CDR3 extends over 15 amino acids. Germline CDR1 reads MNHEY; CDR2 reads SVGAGI. V was shortened by 6 bases and J by 3 bases, with 17 bases between the two germline ends. The DNA of the CDR3 is TGTGCCAGCAGCGATCCGGGTAGCGGGGACACTGAAGCTTTCTTT. Its translation is CASSDPGSGDTEAFF.

This sequence joins TRBV6-5 and TRBJ2-4, with TRBD2 matching over 7 bases. CDR3 size: 12 residues. V trimming: 3 bases; J trimming: 10 bases; junction bases outside the gene matches: 3. Germline values: CDR1 MNHEY, CDR2 SVGAGI. The CDR3 DNA sequence: TGTGCCAGCAGTTATCCGGGGGGTATTCAGTACTTC. It translates to CASSYPGGIQYF.

This clone was recorded once. V usage is TRBV27 and J usage is TRBJ2-7, with 10 bases identical to TRBD2. CDR1 MNHEY and CDR2 SMNVEV come from the germline V gene (reference sequence). The CDR3 runs 14 residues. Germline trimming cut 5 bases from V and 4 bases from J; bases unmatched to any gene: 5. CDR3 residues: CASSPGLASYEQYF. As DNA, the CDR3 is TGTGCCAGCAGTCCGGGACTAGCGAGTTACGAGCAGTACTTC.

The chain uses TRBV19 and TRBJ1-1, with TRBD1 matching over 8 bases. CDR1 and CDR2 (germline): LNHDA, SQIVND (reference sequence). The J segment lost 0 bases and the V segment lost 7 bases, leaving 10 bases of the junction unmatched. This CDR3 is built from 16 residues. In nucleotides, the CDR3 is TGTGCCAGTACCCCTCAGGGGGCAGGAATGAACACTGAAGCTTTCTTT. It codes for CASTPQGAGMNTEAFF.

This chain uses TRBV7-6 with TRBJ2-7; either TRBD1 or TRBD2 may supply D (5 bases each). The V gene lost 2 bases and the J gene lost 6 bases, with 17 bases spanning the gap. The germline V gene encodes CDR1 SGHVS and CDR2 FNYEAQ. The CDR3 runs 15 residues. CDR3 sequence: CASSLSGTAGGEQYF. The CDR3 nucleotides are TGTGCCAGCAGCTTATCCGGGACGGCCGGAGGCGAGCAGTACTTC. The whole variable domain, filled in from reference TRBV7-6 and TRBJ2-7, reads GAGVSQSPRYKVTKRGQDVALRCDPISGHVSLYWYRQALGQGPEFLTYFNYEAQQDKSGLPNDRFSAERPEGSISTLTIQRTEQRDSAMYRCASSLSGTAGGEQYFGPGTRLTVT.

The genes are TRBV21-1 and TRBJ1-3. TRBV21-1 is termed a pseudogene. This CDR3 is 13 amino acids long. In DNA form, the CDR3 reads TGTGCCAGCAGCAAACCCCCCCGGAACACCATATATTTT. Amino acid sequence: CASSKPPRNTIYF.

In DNA form, the CDR3 reads TGTGTCAGAAGCCCTAGTTGGGGGGCAGAGGAAAAACTGTTTTTT. Its translation is CVRSPSWGAEEKLFF. The chain carries TRBV7-5 and TRBJ1-4. TRBV7-5 is a documented pseudogene. This CDR3 has 15 residues.

The rearrangement links TRBV2 to TRBJ2-3, with D maybe TRBD1 (6 bases). Trimming shortened V by 3 bases and J by 4 bases, and 26 bases separated the two germline ends. This CDR3 has 19 amino acids. Per the germline V gene, CDR1 is SNHLY and CDR2 is FYNNEI. The CDR3 DNA reads as TGTGCCAGCAGTGATTGGGAAAGGATTGGTCTACAGGGTCCAGATACGCAGTATTTT. Translated: CASSDWERIGLQGPDTQYF.

The V call is TRBV7-6, the J call TRBJ2-7; no definite D call. Trimming pared 3 bases from V and 3 bases from J, leaving 15 bases between. Germline CDR1 reads SGHVS; CDR2 reads FNYEAQ. CDR3 length: 15 residues. The CDR3 reads CASSLGRVRSYEQYF. The CDR3, as DNA: TGTGCCAGCAGCTTGGGAAGGGTCCGGAGCTACGAGCAGTACTTC.

The chain uses TRBV28 and TRBJ2-4, with D possibly called TRBD1 or TRBD2 (6 bases each). CDR3 length: 15 residues. V was clipped by 3 bases and J by 2 bases, with 11 bases between them. Germline V lookup: CDR1 MDHEN, CDR2 SYDVKM. Here the CDR3 DNA reads TGTGCCAGCAGTTTGGGGGGCGCGACCAAAAACATTCAGTACTTC. Translation: CASSLGGATKNIQYF. Using reference TRBV28 and TRBJ2-4 for the parts outside the CDR3, the full variable domain is DVKVTQSSRYLVKRTGEKVFLECVQDMDHENMFWYRQDPGLGLRLIYFSYDVKMKEKGDIPEGYSVSREKKERFSLILESASTNQTSMYLCASSLGGATKNIQYFGAGTRLSVL.

The rearrangement links TRBV30 to TRBJ2-1; 10 bases line up with TRBD2. From germline, CDR1 is GTSNPN and CDR2 SVGIG (reference sequence). Trimming cost V 3 bases and J 7 bases; bases outside gene matches: 9. This CDR3 is 15 amino acids long. CDR3 sequence: CAWSIPGLALNEQFF. CDR3 DNA: TGTGCCTGGAGCATTCCGGGACTAGCGCTAAATGAGCAGTTCTTC.

The chain recombines TRBV6-1 with TRBJ2-7; D call uncertain. The V gene's germline CDR1 is MNHNS and CDR2 SASEGT. The V gene lost 0 bases and the J gene lost 5 bases, with 8 bases spanning the gap. The CDR3 runs to 13 residues. In DNA form, the CDR3 reads TGTGCCAGCAGTGAAGCGTGGGCGAACGAGCAGTACTTC. Protein: CASSEAWANEQYF.

The chain carries TRBV2 and TRBJ2-7, with 10 bases matching TRBD2. This CDR3 contains 15 residues. V lost 3 bases, J lost 9 bases, and 11 bases stayed unmatched. Germline CDR1 is SNHLY and CDR2 is FYNNEI. The CDR3 reads CASSDPTSGQRVQYF. In nucleotides, the CDR3 is TGTGCCAGCAGTGACCCGACTAGCGGGCAAAGGGTGCAGTACTTC.

The chain links TRBV11-2 to TRBJ1-4, with TRBD1 matching 9 bases. From germline, CDR1 is SGHAT and CDR2 FQNNGV. The V and J ends lost 6 bases and 7 bases, in that order; junction bases with no gene match: 6. This CDR3 spans 14 amino acids. The CDR3 loop reads CASSWGQGGEKLFF. For the CDR3, the DNA is TGTGCCAGCAGTTGGGGACAGGGAGGTGAAAAACTGTTTTTT.

The chain couples TRBV6-6 to TRBJ1-5; D gene unclear. The V end was cut by 6 bases, the J end by 6 bases, with 18 bases between. The CDR3 has 15 residues. Germline CDR1 MNHNY, CDR2 SVGAGI (reference sequence). The CDR3 nucleotides read TGTGCCAGCAGCCCCACATCAGGCCAAATTCAGCCCCAGCATTTT. Translated, it gives CASSPTSGQIQPQHF.

V usage is TRBV7-9 and J usage is TRBJ2-6, with 8 bases that match TRBD1. This CDR3 region has 15 residues. Looked up from germline, CDR1 is SEHNR and CDR2 is FQNEAQ (reference sequence). V gave up 6 bases and J gave up 3 bases; unmatched junction bases: 4. This CDR3 reads CASRSDRGGANVLTF. The CDR3, as DNA: TGTGCCAGCAGAAGCGACAGGGGTGGGGCCAACGTCCTGACTTTC.